This T cell receptor beta chain was identified in a study of blood T cell repertoires in COVID-19. Study context: The United States, Italy and Spain supplied acute and convalescent COVID-19 samples. The cDNA or gDNA used as material had been derived from T cells, B-cell-depleted T cells, or PBMCs.

Authors' analysis steps: The authors estimated nucleated cell counts from reference gene primer amplification. This table comes from immunoSEQ multiplex PCR, and its TCRdb copy is limited to in-frame clones, with some not included. D and trimming were read from the DNA, whereas the V and J calls and clone size are those reported in that table. The sample lists roughly 100,000 clones; over 75% were seen once. Per the germline V gene, CDR1 is SEHNR and CDR2 is FQNEAQ (reference sequence). This CDR3 comprises 18 residues. Trimming at V came to 6 bases and at J to 0 bases, leaving 10 bases not matched to a gene.

Sequencing input: peripheral blood. The chain has TRBV7-9 and TRBJ2-4; 11 nucleotides line up with TRBD2. The TCR comes from an elderly woman with active or convalescent COVID-19. Here the CDR3 reads CASSSTSGGLLAKNIQYF. DNA of the CDR3: TGTGCCAGCAGTTCCACTAGCGGGGGCCTTCTAGCCAAAAACATTCAGTACTTC.